This TCR beta chain was identified in a study of technical replicates of blood from several donors. Repertoires were generated with immunoSEQ multiplex PCR, while TCRdb's copy carries only in-frame clones and drops some. The sample lists some 82,000 clones, approximately 94% occurring once. The ends were cut back, 2 bases at V and 5 bases at J, with 12 bases in the middle. The CDR3 has 14 amino acids. CDR1 and CDR2 (germline): MGHRA, YSYEKL. This receptor was obtained from a human donor in good health. Material for sequencing was T cells isolated from PBMCs. V usage is TRBV4-1 and J usage is TRBJ2-5; D gene ambiguous. The CDR3 region has the DNA TGCGCCAGCAGCCAAATCGACTTTCGGGAGACCCAGTACTTC. Its protein product is CASSQIDFRETQYF.